The 13 T cell receptor beta chains below were found in one sample sequenced in a study of PD-1 blockade in classical Hodgkin lymphoma. The repertoire was sequenced with immunoSEQ multiplex PCR; TCRdb's copy has only in-frame clones and lacks some. The sample carries approximately 13,000 clones, approximately 80% recorded once. Brentuximab vedotin exposure varied among the patients, all of whom had relapsed after autologous stem cell transplantation. This specimen consisted of peripheral blood mononuclear cells (PBMCs), obtained at baseline. These TCRs come from a human donor with classical Hodgkin lymphoma.

This chain uses TRBV6-5 with TRBJ2-7; D possibly matches TRBD1 or TRBD2 (6 bases each). Per germline, CDR1 MNHEY and CDR2 SVGAGI. The CDR3 sequence is 13 residues long. V was shortened by 7 bases and J by 10 bases, with 20 bases between the two germline ends. The chain's CDR3 is CASTYDRRGTQYF. Written as DNA, the CDR3 is TGTGCCAGCACCTACGACAGAAGGGGGACTCAGTACTTC.

The sample holds one count of this clone. CDR3 sequence: CASSLSGGPEETQYF. CDR3 bases: TGTGCCAGCAGCTTGAGCGGGGGGCCTGAAGAGACCCAGTACTTC. This chain connects TRBV7-3 to TRBJ2-5, with TRBD2 identical over 9 bases. The CDR3 covers 15 residues. V lost 3 bases, J lost 3 bases, and 5 bases stayed unmatched. Per germline, CDR1 SGHTA and CDR2 FQGTGA.

The gene calls are TRBV11-1 and TRBJ1-4; 7 nucleotides agree with TRBD1. Per germline, CDR1 SGHAT and CDR2 FQDESV (reference sequence). V was pared by 4 bases and J by 7 bases, with 9 bases of the junction left unmatched. CDR3 length equals 15 residues. The CDR3 coding sequence is TGTGCCAGCAGCTCAAAACAGGGACAGAGTGAAAAACTGTTTTTT. It specifies CASSSKQGQSEKLFF. Together with reference TRBV11-1 and TRBJ1-4, the CDR3 gives the full variable domain: EAEVAQSPRYKITEKSQAVAFWCDPISGHATLYWYRQILGQGPELLVQFQDESVVDDSQLPKDRFSAERLKGVDSTLKIQPAELGDSAMYLCASSSKQGQSEKLFFGSGTQLSVL.

V gene TRBV10-2 combines with J gene TRBJ2-7, with TRBD2 identical over 10 bases. CDR1 is WSHSY, CDR2 SAAADI, per germline. The CDR3 runs 22 residues. Losses at the gene ends were 2 bases for V and 2 bases for J; bases not matched to a gene: 24. CDR3 protein: CASSEGWTGRLAGELRAYEQYF. The CDR3, as DNA: TGCGCCAGCAGTGAGGGCTGGACAGGGAGGCTAGCGGGGGAACTCAGGGCCTACGAGCAGTACTTC.

The rearrangement joins TRBV20-1 to TRBJ2-5; tentative D call: TRBD2 (6 bases). Trimming took 6 bases from V and 5 from J, leaving 10 bases between them. The CDR3 has 11 residues. Germline V gene lookup returns CDR1 DFQATT and CDR2 SNEGSKA (reference sequence). The CDR3 protein is CSADGGETQYF. The CDR3 DNA is TGCAGTGCCGATGGGGGGGAGACCCAGTACTTC.

This clone came up once. The J gene is TRBJ1-2, the V gene TRBV15; TRBD1 might be the D (5 bases). There are 14 residues in the CDR3. Germline V gene data show CDR1 as LNHNV and CDR2 as YYDKDF (reference sequence). Trimming left V 0 bases short and J 7 bases short, with 12 bases between. CDR3 amino acids: CATSRDRGYSGYTF. The CDR3 DNA reads as TGTGCCACCAGCAGAGATCGGGGGTATTCTGGCTACACCTTC.

The chain carries TRBV7-7 and TRBJ2-1, with 7 bases aligning to TRBD2. V gave up 1 base and J gave up 8 bases; unmatched junction bases: 8. Per germline, CDR1 SSHAT and CDR2 FNYEAQ (reference sequence). CDR3 length: 15 residues. CDR3 sequence: CASSLGLAAGDEQFF. Written as DNA, the CDR3 is TGTGCCAGCAGCTTAGGGCTAGCGGCGGGGGATGAGCAGTTCTTC.

The rearrangement uses TRBV5-5 and TRBJ2-7; TRBD1 might be the D (6 bases). Germline CDR1 reads SGHKS; CDR2 reads YYEKEE (reference sequence). The CDR3 length is 15 residues. The V end lost 3 bases, the J end lost 4 bases, and 17 bases lay between the germline ends. The CDR3 bases are TGTGCCAGCAGCTCTAGTGGGGGCGCGGTATACGAGCAGTACTTC. It specifies CASSSSGGAVYEQYF.

This chain links TRBV6-6 with TRBJ1-2, with 11 positions matching TRBD1. V gave up 6 bases and J gave up 4 bases; unmatched junction bases: 7. The CDR3 has 15 residues. Germline CDR1 reads MNHNY; CDR2 reads SVGAGI (reference sequence). The CDR3 DNA is TGTGCCAGCAGCCCTGACGGACAGGGGGCCTATGGCTACACCTTC. It yields the protein CASSPDGQGAYGYTF.

The gene calls are TRBV5-4 and TRBJ2-3; D gene unclear. The CDR3 is 11 residues long. Germline V gives CDR1 SGHNT, CDR2 YYREEE (reference sequence). Trimming removed 0 bases from V and 7 bases from J, with 3 bases in between. The DNA of the CDR3 is TGTGCCAGCAGCTTGGGGTATACGCAGTATTTT. Its translation: CASSLGYTQYF.

J is TRBJ2-4 and V is TRBV5-1; 10 nucleotides match TRBD2. J lost 6 bases, V lost 4 bases, and 10 bases had no gene match. The CDR3 is 16 residues long. CDR1 is SGHRS and CDR2 is YFSETQ in the germline V gene. The CDR3 nucleotides read TGCGCCAGCAGCCTATCAGGGACTAGCGCGGGAAACATTCAGTACTTC. Protein: CASSLSGTSAGNIQYF. The complete variable domain, with remaining parts taken from reference TRBV5-1 and TRBJ2-4, reads KAGVTQTPRYLIKTRGQQVTLSCSPISGHRSVSWYQQTPGQGLQFLFEYFSETQRNKGNFPGRFSGRQFSNSRSEMNVSTLELGDSALYLCASSLSGTSAGNIQYFGAGTRLSVL.

For the CDR3, the DNA is TGCGCCAGCACCGCAGGAGGTCCAGATACGCAGTATTTT. Translated: CASTAGGPDTQYF. The V gene is TRBV5-1, the J gene TRBJ2-3; a weak D match, TRBD2 (5 bases). The CDR3 loop spans 13 amino acids. Germline V gene lookup returns CDR1 SGHRS and CDR2 YFSETQ. The V gene lost 6 bases and the J gene lost 4 bases, with 12 bases spanning the gap.

The V and J genes are TRBV19 and TRBJ1-5; TRBD1 agrees at 8 bases. Germline CDR1 and CDR2: LNHDA and SQIVND (reference sequence). The CDR3 length is 16 residues. Losses at the gene ends were 1 base for V and 3 bases for J; bases not matched to a gene: 5. This CDR3 reads CASSIVLGQANQPQHF. As DNA, the CDR3 is TGTGCCAGTAGTATAGTGTTGGGACAGGCCAATCAGCCCCAGCATTTT.